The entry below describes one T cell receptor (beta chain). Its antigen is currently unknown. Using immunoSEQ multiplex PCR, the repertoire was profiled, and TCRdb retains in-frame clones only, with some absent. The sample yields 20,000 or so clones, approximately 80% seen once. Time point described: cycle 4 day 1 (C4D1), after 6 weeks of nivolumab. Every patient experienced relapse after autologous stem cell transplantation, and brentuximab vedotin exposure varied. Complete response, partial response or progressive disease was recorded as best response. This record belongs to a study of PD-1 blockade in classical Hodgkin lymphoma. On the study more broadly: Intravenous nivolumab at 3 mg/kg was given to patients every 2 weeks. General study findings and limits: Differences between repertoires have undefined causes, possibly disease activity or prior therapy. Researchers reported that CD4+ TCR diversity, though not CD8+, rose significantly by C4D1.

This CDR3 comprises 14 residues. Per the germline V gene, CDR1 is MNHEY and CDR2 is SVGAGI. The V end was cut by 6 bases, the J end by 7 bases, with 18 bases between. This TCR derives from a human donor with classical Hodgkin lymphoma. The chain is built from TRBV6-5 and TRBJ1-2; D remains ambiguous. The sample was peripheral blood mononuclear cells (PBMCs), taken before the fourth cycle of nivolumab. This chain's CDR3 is CASSSGPRLVGYTF. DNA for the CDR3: TGTGCCAGCAGCTCCGGGCCACGGTTGGTTGGCTACACCTTC.